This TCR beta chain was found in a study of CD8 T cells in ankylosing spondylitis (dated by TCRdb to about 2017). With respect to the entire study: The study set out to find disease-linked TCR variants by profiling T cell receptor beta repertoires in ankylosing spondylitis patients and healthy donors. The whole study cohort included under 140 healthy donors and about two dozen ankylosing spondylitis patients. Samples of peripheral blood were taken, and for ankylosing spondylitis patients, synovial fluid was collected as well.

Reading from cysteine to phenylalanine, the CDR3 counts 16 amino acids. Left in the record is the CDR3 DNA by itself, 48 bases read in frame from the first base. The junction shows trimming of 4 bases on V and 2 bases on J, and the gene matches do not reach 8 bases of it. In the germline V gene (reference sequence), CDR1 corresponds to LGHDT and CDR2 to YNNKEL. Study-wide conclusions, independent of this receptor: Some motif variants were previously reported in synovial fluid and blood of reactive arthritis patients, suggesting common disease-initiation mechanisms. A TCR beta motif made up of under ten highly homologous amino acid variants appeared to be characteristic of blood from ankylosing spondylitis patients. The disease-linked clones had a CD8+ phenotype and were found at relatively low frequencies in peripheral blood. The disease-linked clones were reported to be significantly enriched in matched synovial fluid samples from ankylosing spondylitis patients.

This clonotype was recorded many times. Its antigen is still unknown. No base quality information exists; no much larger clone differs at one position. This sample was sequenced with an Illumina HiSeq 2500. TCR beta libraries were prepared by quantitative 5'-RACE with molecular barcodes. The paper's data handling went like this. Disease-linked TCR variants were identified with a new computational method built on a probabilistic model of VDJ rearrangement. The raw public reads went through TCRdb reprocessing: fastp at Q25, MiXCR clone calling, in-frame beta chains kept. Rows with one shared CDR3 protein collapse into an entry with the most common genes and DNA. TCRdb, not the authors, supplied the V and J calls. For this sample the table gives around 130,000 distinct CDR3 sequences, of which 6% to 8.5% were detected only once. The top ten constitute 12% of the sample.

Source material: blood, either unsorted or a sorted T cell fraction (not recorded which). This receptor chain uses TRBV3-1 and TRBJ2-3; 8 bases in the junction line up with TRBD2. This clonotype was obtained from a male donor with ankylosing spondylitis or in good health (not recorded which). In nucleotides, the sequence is TGTGCCAGCAGCCTTGAAGCGGGAGCCCCCACAGATACGCAGTATTTT. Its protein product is CASSLEAGAPTDTQYF.